Listed below are T cell receptor beta chains from one sample, sequenced in a study of CD8+ T cells in alopecia areata. Some clones are missing from TCRdb's copy, which holds only in-frame ones; the method was immunoSEQ multiplex PCR. Among 90,000 or so clones, 44% were seen once, and the ten largest hold roughly 18%. This sample comprised CD8+ T cells sorted from blood, obtained at week 24, from a patient treated with tofacitinib. The receptors come from a human donor with alopecia areata. The CDR3 runs from the conserved cysteine through the conserved F or W. The size of a clone is reported for some rows only, either as once, few or many, or as a class for expanded clones.

clone size | V gene | CDR3 protein
. | TRBV27 | CASSLTGYNEQFF
. | TRBV27 | CASSFKAPSNYGYTF
. | TRBV5-6 | CASSLVGRVSDTEAFF
. | TRBV29-1 | CSVDRGDTEAFF
few | TRBV15 | CATSSISGRTYNEQFF
. | TRBV7-7 | CASSLVQDSHTGELFF
. | TRBV6-1 | CASSDYRDNRF
. | TRBV6-1 | CASSEAGDTGELFF
. | TRBV10-3 | CAISEYRTADEQFF
. | TRBV28 | CASIFRTGSQPQHF
. | TRBV15 | CANSPSMGLAGGNTQYF
once | TRBV28 | CASRIGTSGTYEQYF
. | TRBV7-9 | CASSSNRDNNQPQHF
. | TRBV19 | CASSITGSGANVLTF
. | TRBV7-2 | CASSLEGTGATDTQYF
. | TRBV29-1 | CSVLAVSYEQYF
few | TRBV29-1 | CSVKDRNTGELFF
once | TRBV11-1 | CASSLARGTGVYEQFF
. | TRBV7-9 | CASSLDSGRQYEQYF
. | TRBV4-1 | CASSQVLPGHRSTEAFF